This T cell receptor beta chain stems from a study of blood T cell repertoires in COVID-19. J was trimmed by 5 bases and V by 9 bases; bases with no gene match: 8. This CDR3 contains 14 residues. Germline lookup yields CDR1 KGHDR and CDR2 SFDVKD. Here immunoSEQ multiplex PCR was the method, and the copy in TCRdb shows in-frame clones only, minus some. The data contain 55,000 to 80,000 clones, over 75% of them singletons. The gene calls are TRBV24-1 and TRBJ2-2, with 7 bases fitting TRBD1. The sequence was obtained from a man aged 50 to 60 with acute or convalescent COVID-19. Sequenced material: peripheral blood. The CDR3 region has the DNA TGTGCCACCTCCTCGGGACAGAGGACCGGGGAGCTGTTTTTT. This sequence encodes CATSSGQRTGELFF.